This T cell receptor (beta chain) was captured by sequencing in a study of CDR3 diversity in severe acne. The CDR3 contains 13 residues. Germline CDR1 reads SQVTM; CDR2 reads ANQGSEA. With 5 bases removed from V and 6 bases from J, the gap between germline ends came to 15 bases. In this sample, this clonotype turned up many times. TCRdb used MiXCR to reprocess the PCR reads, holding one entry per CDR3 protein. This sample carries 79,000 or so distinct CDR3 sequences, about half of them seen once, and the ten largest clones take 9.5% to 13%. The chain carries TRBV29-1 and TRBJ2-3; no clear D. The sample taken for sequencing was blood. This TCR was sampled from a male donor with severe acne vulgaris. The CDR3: CSVPRFSYDTQYF. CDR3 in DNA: TGCAGCGTTCCAAGGTTCTCCTACGATACGCAGTATTTT.